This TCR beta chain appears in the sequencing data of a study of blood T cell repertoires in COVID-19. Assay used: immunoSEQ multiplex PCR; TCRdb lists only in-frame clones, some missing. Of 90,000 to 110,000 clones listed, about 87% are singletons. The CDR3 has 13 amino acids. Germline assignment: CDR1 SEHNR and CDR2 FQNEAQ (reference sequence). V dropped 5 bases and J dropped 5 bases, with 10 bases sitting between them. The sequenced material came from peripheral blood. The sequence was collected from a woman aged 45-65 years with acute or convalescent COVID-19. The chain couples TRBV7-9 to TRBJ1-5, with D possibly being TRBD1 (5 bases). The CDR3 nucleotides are TGTGCCAGCAGCGACAGTGGATATCAGCCCCAGCATTTT. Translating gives CASSDSGYQPQHF.